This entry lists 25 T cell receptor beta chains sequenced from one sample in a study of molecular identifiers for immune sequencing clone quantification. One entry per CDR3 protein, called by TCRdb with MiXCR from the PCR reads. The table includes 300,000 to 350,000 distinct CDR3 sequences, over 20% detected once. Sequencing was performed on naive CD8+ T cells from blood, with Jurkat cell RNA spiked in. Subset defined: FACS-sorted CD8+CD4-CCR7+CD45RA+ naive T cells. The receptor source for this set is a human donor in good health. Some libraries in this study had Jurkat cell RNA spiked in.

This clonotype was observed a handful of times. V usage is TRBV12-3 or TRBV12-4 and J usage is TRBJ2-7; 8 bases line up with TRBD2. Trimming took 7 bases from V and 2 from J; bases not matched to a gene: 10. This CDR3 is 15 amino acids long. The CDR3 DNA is TGTGCCAGCACCCCCGGGGGGGGATCACCCTACGAGCAGTACTTC. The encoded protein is CASTPGGGSPYEQYF.

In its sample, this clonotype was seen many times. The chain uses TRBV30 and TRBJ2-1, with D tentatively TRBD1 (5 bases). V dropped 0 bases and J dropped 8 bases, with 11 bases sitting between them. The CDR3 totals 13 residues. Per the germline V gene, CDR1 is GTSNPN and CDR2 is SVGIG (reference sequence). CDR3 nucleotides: TGTGCCTGGAGTGTTTCGGGCAGGGATGAGCAGTTCTTC. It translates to CAWSVSGRDEQFF.

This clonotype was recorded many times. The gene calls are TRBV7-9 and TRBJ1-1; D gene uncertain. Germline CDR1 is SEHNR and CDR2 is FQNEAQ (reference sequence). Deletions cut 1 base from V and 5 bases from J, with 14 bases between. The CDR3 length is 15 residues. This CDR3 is CASSLVQATGTEAFF. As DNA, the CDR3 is TGTGCCAGCAGCTTAGTCCAGGCCACGGGAACTGAAGCTTTCTTT.

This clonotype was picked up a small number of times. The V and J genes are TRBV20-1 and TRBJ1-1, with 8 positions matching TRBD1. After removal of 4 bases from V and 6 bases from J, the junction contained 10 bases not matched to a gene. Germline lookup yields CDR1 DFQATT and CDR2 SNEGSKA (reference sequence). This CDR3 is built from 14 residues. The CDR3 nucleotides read TGCAGTGCTAAAGGACAGGGAGTGTTGGCTGAAGCTTTCTTT. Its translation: CSAKGQGVLAEAFF.

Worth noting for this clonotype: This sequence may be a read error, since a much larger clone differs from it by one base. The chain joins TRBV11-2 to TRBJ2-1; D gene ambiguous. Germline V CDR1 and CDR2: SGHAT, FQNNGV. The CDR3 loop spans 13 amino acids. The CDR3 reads CASSLSFGNEQSF. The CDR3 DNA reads TGTGCCAGCAGCTTATCTTTCGGCAATGAGCAGTCCTTC.

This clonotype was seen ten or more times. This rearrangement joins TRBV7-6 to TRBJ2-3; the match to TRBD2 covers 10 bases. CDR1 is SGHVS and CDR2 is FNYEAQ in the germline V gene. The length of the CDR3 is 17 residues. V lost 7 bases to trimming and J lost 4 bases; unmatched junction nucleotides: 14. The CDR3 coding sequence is TGTGCCAGCAATTCCCATCTTAGCGGGGGGTCCCCAGATACGCAGTATTTT. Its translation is CASNSHLSGGSPDTQYF. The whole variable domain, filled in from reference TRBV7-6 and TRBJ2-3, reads GAGVSQSPRYKVTKRGQDVALRCDPISGHVSLYWYRQALGQGPEFLTYFNYEAQQDKSGLPNDRFSAERPEGSISTLTIQRTEQRDSAMYRCASNSHLSGGSPDTQYFGPGTRLTVL.

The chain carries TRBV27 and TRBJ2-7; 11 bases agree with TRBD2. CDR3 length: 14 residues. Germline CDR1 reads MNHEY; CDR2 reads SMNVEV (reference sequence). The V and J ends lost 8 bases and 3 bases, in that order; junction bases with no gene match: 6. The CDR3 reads CASRGLAGIYEQYF. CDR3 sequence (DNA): TGTGCCAGCCGTGGACTAGCGGGTATCTACGAGCAGTACTTC.

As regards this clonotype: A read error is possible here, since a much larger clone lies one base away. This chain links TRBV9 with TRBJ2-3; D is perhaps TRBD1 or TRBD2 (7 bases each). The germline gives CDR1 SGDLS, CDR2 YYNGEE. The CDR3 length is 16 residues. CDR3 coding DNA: TGTGCCGGCAGCGAGGGGGGAGGGGGCTTCACAGATACGCAGTATTTT. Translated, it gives CAGSEGGGGFTDTQYF.

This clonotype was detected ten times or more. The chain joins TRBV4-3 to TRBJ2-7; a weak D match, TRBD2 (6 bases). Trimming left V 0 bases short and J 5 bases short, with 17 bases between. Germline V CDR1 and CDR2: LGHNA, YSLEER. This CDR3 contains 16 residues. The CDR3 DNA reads TGCGCCAGCAGCCAAGATCTGGGCGGGAAGGGTAACGAGCAGTACTTC. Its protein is CASSQDLGGKGNEQYF.

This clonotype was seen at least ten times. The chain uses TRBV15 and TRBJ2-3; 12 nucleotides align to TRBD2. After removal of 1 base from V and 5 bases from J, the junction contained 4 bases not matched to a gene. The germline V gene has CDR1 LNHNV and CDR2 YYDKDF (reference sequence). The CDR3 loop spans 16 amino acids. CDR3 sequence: CATSRGASGRGDTQYF. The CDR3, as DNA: TGTGCCACCAGCAGAGGTGCTAGCGGGAGGGGAGATACGCAGTATTTT. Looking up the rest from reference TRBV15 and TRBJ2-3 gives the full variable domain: DAMVIQNPRYQVTQFGKPVTLSCSQTLNHNVMYWYQQKSSQAPKLLFHYYDKDFNNEADTPDNFQSRRPNTSFCFLDIRSPGLGDTAMYLCATSRGASGRGDTQYFGPGTRLTVL.

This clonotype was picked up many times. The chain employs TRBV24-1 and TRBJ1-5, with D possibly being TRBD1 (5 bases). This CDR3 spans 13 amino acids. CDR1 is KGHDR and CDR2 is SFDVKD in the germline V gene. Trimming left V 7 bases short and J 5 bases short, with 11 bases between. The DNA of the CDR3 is TGTGCCACCAGCGATCAGGGAGATCAGCCCCAGCATTTT. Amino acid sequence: CATSDQGDQPQHF.

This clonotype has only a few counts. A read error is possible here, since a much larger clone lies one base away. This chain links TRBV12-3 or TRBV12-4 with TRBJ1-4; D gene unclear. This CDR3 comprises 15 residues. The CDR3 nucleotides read TGTGCCAGCAGTTACGGGATGGCCGGGAATGAAAAACTGTCTTTT. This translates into CASSYGMAGNEKLSF.

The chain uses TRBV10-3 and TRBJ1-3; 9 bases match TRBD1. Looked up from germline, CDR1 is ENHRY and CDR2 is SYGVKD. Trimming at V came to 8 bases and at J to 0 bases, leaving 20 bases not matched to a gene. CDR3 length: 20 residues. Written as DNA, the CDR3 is TGTGCCATCCGAATTGCTCCCGGGACAGGGAATGCTCCCTCTGGAAACACCATATATTTT. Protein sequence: CAIRIAPGTGNAPSGNTIYF.

The CDR3: CASSLAPYISTDTQYF. DNA for the CDR3: TGTGCCAGCAGCTTAGCCCCCTACATTAGCACAGATACGCAGTATTTT. This sequence joins TRBV7-9 and TRBJ2-3; D gene ambiguous. V shed 0 bases and J shed 0 bases, with 10 bases lying between them. The germline V gene has CDR1 SEHNR and CDR2 FQNEAQ (reference sequence). This CDR3 spans 16 amino acids.

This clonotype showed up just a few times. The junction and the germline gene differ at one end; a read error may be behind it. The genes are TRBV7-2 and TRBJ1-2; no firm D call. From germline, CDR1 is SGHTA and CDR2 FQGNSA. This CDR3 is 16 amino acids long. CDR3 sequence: CASSEGAGLLSDGYSF. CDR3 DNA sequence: TGTGCCAGCAGTGAAGGTGCAGGTCTCCTCTCGGATGGCTACTCCTTC. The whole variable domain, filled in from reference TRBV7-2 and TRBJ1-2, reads GAGVSQSPSNKVTEKGKDVELRCDPISGHTALYWYRQSLGQGLEFLIYFQGNSAPDKSGLPSDRFSAERTGGSVSTLTIQRTQQEDSAVYLCASSEGAGLLSDGYSFGSGTRLTVV.

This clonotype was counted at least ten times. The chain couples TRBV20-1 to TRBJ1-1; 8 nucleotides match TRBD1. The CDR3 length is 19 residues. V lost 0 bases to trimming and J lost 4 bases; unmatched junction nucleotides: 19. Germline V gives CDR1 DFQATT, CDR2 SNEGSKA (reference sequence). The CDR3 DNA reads TGCAGTGCTAGAGAGTGGGGGAGGACAGGGCCAATAAAGGGCACTGAAGCTTTCTTT. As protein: CSAREWGRTGPIKGTEAFF.

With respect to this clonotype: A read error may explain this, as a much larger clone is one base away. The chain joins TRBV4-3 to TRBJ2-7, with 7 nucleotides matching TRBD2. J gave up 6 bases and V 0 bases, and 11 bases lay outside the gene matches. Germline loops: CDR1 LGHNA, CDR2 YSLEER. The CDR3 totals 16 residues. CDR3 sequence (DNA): TGCGCCAGCAGCCAAGATTGGTTTAGCGGGTATAGCGAGCAGTACTTC. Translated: CASSQDWFSGYSEQYF.

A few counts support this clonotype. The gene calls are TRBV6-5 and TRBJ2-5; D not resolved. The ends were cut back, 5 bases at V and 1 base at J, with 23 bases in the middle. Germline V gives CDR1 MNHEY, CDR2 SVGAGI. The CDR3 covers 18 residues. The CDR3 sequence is CASSLNHLEFALQETQYF. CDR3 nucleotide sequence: TGTGCCAGCAGTCTTAACCATCTAGAGTTTGCCCTCCAAGAGACCCAGTACTTC.

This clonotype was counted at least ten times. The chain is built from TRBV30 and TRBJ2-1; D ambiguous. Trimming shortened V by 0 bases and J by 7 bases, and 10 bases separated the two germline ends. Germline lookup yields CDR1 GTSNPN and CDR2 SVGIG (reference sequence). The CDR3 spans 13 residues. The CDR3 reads CAWSVHMQNEQFF. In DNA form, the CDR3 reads TGTGCCTGGAGTGTACATATGCAGAATGAGCAGTTCTTC.

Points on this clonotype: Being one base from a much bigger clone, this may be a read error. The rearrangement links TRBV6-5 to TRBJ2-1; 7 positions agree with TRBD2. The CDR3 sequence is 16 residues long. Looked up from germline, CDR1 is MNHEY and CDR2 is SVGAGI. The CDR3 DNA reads TGTGCCAGCAGTTACTCTTGGGGAGGGCCGGGCAATGAGCAGTCCTTC. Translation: CASSYSWGGPGNEQSF.

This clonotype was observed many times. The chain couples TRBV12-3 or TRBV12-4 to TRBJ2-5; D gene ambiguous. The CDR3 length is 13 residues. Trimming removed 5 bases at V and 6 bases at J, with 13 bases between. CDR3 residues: CASSPRAAKTQYF. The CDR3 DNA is TGTGCCAGCAGTCCCCGTGCAGCGAAGACCCAGTACTTC.

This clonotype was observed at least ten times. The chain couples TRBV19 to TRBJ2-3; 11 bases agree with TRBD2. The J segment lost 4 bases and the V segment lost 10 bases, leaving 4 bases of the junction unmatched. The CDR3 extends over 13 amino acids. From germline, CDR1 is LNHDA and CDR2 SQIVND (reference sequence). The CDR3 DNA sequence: TGTGCCACAACTAGCGGGAGTTCAGATACGCAGTATTTT. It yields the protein CATTSGSSDTQYF.

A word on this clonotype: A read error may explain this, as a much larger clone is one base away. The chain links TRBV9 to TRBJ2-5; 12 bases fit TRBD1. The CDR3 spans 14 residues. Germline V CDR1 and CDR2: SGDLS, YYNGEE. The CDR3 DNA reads TGTGCCAGCAGGGGACAGGGGGCCCAAGAGACCAAGTACTTC. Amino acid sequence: CASRGQGAQETKYF.

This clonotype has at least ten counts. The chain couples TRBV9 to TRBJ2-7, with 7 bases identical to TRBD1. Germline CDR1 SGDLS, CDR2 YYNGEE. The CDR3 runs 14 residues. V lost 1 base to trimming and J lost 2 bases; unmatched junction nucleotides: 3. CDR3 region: CASSVTGDTYEQYF. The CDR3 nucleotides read TGTGCCAGCAGCGTAACAGGGGATACCTACGAGCAGTACTTC.

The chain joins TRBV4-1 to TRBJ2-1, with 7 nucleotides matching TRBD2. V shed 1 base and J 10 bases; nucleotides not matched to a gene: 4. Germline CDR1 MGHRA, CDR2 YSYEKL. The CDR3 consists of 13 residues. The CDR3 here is CASSQGLAGEQFF. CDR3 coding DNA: TGCGCCAGCAGCCAAGGACTAGCTGGCGAGCAGTTCTTC.